The source of this T cell receptor (beta chain) is a study of Graves' ophthalmopathy and Graves' hyperthyroidism. Study-level information: The collection of peripheral blood took place at initial diagnosis, before any treatment.

This clonotype was observed many times. One junction end disagrees with the germline gene, perhaps due to a read error. CDR3 regions of TCR beta were amplified from RNA transcripts. HTBI primers primed a first-round RT-PCR, and a second-round multiplex PCR followed. TCRdb redid the calling of the multiplex PCR reads with MiXCR, one entry per CDR3 protein. The sample consists of hundreds of thousands of distinct CDR3 sequences, 14% of them appearing once. Germline CDR1 reads SQVTM; CDR2 reads ANQGSEA. CDR3 length: 13 residues. The rearrangement joins TRBV29-1 to TRBJ1-1; D gene unclear. The TCR sequence derives from a woman aged 25 to 39 with Graves' ophthalmopathy. Specimen: blood. For the CDR3, the DNA is TGCAGCGTCGCCCGGACCGTGAACATTGAAGCTTTCTTT. Its protein product is CSVARTVNIEAFF.